The present entry profiles one T cell receptor beta chain with its context. The authors' processing: Reference gene primer amplification gave estimated nucleated cell counts. Sequencing was performed with immunoSEQ multiplex PCR; in TCRdb, only in-frame clones are kept and a portion is missing. The DNA was the basis for D and trimming; V, J and clone size are from that table. The sample holds 260,000 or so clones; 88% are singletons and the top ten take about 0.7%. This sample was included in a study of blood T cell repertoires in COVID-19. About the research overall: Collection of acute and convalescent COVID-19 samples took place in the United States, Italy and Spain. PBMCs, B-cell-depleted T cells, or T cells provided the cDNA or gDNA that made up the material.

Germline V CDR1 and CDR2: KGHSH, LQKENI. The CDR3 length is 13 residues. Trimming cost V 3 bases and J 5 bases, with 10 bases left between them. The sequenced sample was peripheral blood. This chain connects TRBV18 to TRBJ1-1, with D maybe TRBD1 (5 bases). The receptor comes from a human donor in a cohort sampled during active COVID-19. For the CDR3, the DNA is TGTGCCAGCTCACCCCAGGAGGGGACTGAAGCTTTCTTT. Translation gives CASSPQEGTEAFF.